The 23 T cell receptor beta chains presented below share a single source sample, sequenced in a study of T cell clonotyping in hematopoietic cell transplantation. Profiled with immunoSEQ multiplex PCR; TCRdb holds only in-frame clones, not every one. Among 20,000 to 25,000 clones listed, 85% to 90% were seen once. As for time point: recipient sample about 28 days before transplant, after cytoreduction. The sequencing used peripheral blood mononuclear cells, collected before stem cell transplant. These receptor sequences come from a man between 18 and 29 years old with biphenotypic leukemia. Some clones in this sample may be carry-over from other donors' samples.

The table lists this clone with a count of one. The rearrangement links TRBV7-3 to TRBJ1-2, with D tentatively TRBD1 (5 bases). Germline V CDR1 and CDR2: SGHTA, FQGTGA. V was pared by 1 base and J by 5 bases, with 11 bases between. This CDR3 comprises 14 residues. The chain's CDR3 is CASSLNDGGYGYTF. The CDR3, as DNA: TGTGCCAGCAGCTTAAATGACGGGGGTTATGGCTACACCTTC.

The CDR3 is CASSLLAGGRGNEQFF. CDR3 in DNA: TGCGCCAGCAGCTTACTAGCGGGAGGGCGAGGCAATGAGCAGTTCTTC. The chain couples TRBV5-1 to TRBJ2-1, with TRBD2 matching 13 bases. Germline CDR1 is SGHRS and CDR2 is YFSETQ. V dropped 2 bases and J dropped 6; count of bases not matched to a gene: 5. CDR3 length: 16 amino acids. Drawing the rest from reference TRBV5-1 and TRBJ2-1, the complete variable domain is KAGVTQTPRYLIKTRGQQVTLSCSPISGHRSVSWYQQTPGQGLQFLFEYFSETQRNKGNFPGRFSGRQFSNSRSEMNVSTLELGDSALYLCASSLLAGGRGNEQFFGPGTRLTVL.

There are a few counts of this clone. The rearrangement uses TRBV19 and TRBJ1-1; D possibly corresponds to TRBD1 (5 bases). Germline CDR1 reads LNHDA; CDR2 reads SQIVND (reference sequence). Trimming cost V 4 bases and J 2 bases, with 14 bases left between them. The CDR3 extends over 15 amino acids. DNA of the CDR3: TGTGCCAGTAGTAGGGCAGGGACGCACAACACTGAAGCTTTCTTT. Its translation is CASSRAGTHNTEAFF. The full variable domain, completed using reference TRBV19 and TRBJ1-1, is DGGITQSPKYLFRKEGQNVTLSCEQNLNHDAMYWYRQDPGQGLRLIYYSQIVNDFQKGDIAEGYSVSREKKESFPLTVTSAQKNPTAFYLCASSRAGTHNTEAFFGQGTRLTVV.

The genes are TRBV6-5 and TRBJ1-6, with unresolved D. The V end was cut by 0 bases, the J end by 0 bases, with 6 bases between. The germline V gene has CDR1 MNHEY and CDR2 SVGAGI. The CDR3 contains 16 residues. This chain's CDR3 is CASSYSQSSYNSPLHF. The CDR3 DNA reads as TGTGCCAGCAGTTACTCGCAGAGCTCCTATAATTCACCCCTCCACTTT.

The V call is TRBV13, the J call TRBJ2-5; maybe TRBD1 (5 bases). Germline CDR1 is PRHDT and CDR2 is FYEKMQ (reference sequence). The V and J ends lost 6 bases and 3 bases respectively, with 17 bases between them. The CDR3 is made up of 15 amino acids. CDR3 region: CASSSRQWPEETQYF. The DNA of the CDR3 is TGTGCCAGCAGTTCGAGACAGTGGCCCGAAGAGACCCAGTACTTC.

In this sample, this clone turned up once. The chain links TRBV11-1 to TRBJ2-7; 7 bases are shared with TRBD2. Germline assignment: CDR1 SGHAT and CDR2 FQDESV (reference sequence). The CDR3 has 15 amino acids. Trimming removed 2 bases from V and 2 bases from J; junction bases left unmatched: 6. The CDR3 DNA is TGTGCCAGCAGCTTACGGCGGGGGACGACCTACGAGCAGTACTTC. Protein sequence: CASSLRRGTTYEQYF.

J is TRBJ2-7 and V is TRBV6-5, with D possibly TRBD2 on 6 matching bases. Germline V CDR1 and CDR2: MNHEY, SVGAGI. Trimming pared 8 bases from V and 3 bases from J, leaving 17 bases between. The CDR3 consists of 14 residues. The chain's CDR3 is CASAHRDFNYEQYF. The CDR3 DNA reads as TGTGCCAGCGCACACCGGGACTTCAACTACGAGCAGTACTTC.

DNA of the CDR3: TGTGCCAGCGCGTGGACAGCGGGAGGTCCCAATGAGCAGTTCTTC. Residues: CASAWTAGGPNEQFF. The genes are TRBV9 and TRBJ2-1; 9 nucleotides match TRBD2. Unmatched junction bases numbered 11, after V lost 7 bases and J lost 6 bases. CDR3 length: 15 amino acids. Germline lookup yields CDR1 SGDLS and CDR2 YYNGEE.

The chain links TRBV6-6 to TRBJ2-1; 12 bases agree with TRBD2. The germline V gene has CDR1 MNHNY and CDR2 SVGAGI (reference sequence). The CDR3 runs to 14 residues. With 10 bases clipped from V and 8 bases from J, the junction kept 9 bases outside the gene matches. This CDR3 is CATRRTSGDDEQFF. The CDR3 DNA reads TGTGCCACCAGGAGGACTAGCGGGGACGATGAGCAGTTCTTC.

The genes are TRBV7-9 and TRBJ1-4, with 7 bases matching TRBD1. V gave up 3 bases and J gave up 6 bases; unmatched junction bases: 4. This CDR3 is built from 14 residues. Germline lookup yields CDR1 SEHNR and CDR2 FQNEAQ (reference sequence). In DNA, the CDR3 is TGTGCCAGCAGCTTGGGGCAGGGGGATGAAAAACTGTTTTTT. It yields the protein CASSLGQGDEKLFF.

The chain employs TRBV2 and TRBJ2-7; 12 nucleotides align to TRBD2. The CDR3 has 14 amino acids. Unmatched junction bases numbered 4, after V lost 8 bases and J lost 2 bases. Germline CDR1 is SNHLY and CDR2 is FYNNEI. This CDR3 is CASELAGGTYEQYF. In DNA, the CDR3 is TGTGCCAGCGAACTAGCGGGAGGAACCTACGAGCAGTACTTC.

The chain joins TRBV11-2 to TRBJ2-5, with no clear D. The CDR3 is 16 amino acids. V shed 6 bases and J shed 1 base, with 18 bases lying between them. Germline CDR1 SGHAT, CDR2 FQNNGV. CDR3 coding DNA: TGTGCCAGCAGGCACCCGGGCAGAGGCCTCCAAGAGACCCAGTACTTC. This encodes CASRHPGRGLQETQYF. Full variable domain (missing parts from reference TRBV11-2 and TRBJ2-5): EAGVAQSPRYKIIEKRQSVAFWCNPISGHATLYWYQQILGQGPKLLIQFQNNGVVDDSQLPKDRFSAERLKGVDSTLKIQPAKLEDSAVYLCASRHPGRGLQETQYFGPGTRLLVL.

The V and J genes are TRBV5-1 and TRBJ2-7, with 9 positions matching TRBD2. Germline-derived CDR1 and CDR2 are SGHRS and YFSETQ. The CDR3 spans 17 residues. V lost 3 bases, J lost 2 bases, and 12 bases stayed unmatched. The CDR3 protein is CASSSGTSSSSAYEQYF. In nucleotides, the CDR3 is TGCGCCAGCAGCTCCGGGACTAGCTCGTCATCAGCCTACGAGCAGTACTTC.

The chain is built from TRBV11-2 and TRBJ1-1; no clear D. CDR1 and CDR2 (germline): SGHAT, FQNNGV. V dropped 1 base and J dropped 3 bases, with 9 bases sitting between them. This CDR3 has 14 residues. CDR3 residues: CASSLGARDTEAFF. CDR3 sequence (DNA): TGTGCCAGCAGCTTAGGGGCCCGGGACACTGAAGCTTTCTTT.

The chain uses TRBV6-1 and TRBJ2-3, with 15 bases aligning to TRBD2. The CDR3 has 15 amino acids. Germline V gene lookup returns CDR1 MNHNS and CDR2 SASEGT. V shed 6 bases, J shed 6 bases, and the junction held 4 bases outside the gene matches. This CDR3 is CASSRGLAGGDTQYF. The CDR3 bases are TGTGCCAGCAGCCGAGGACTAGCGGGGGGGGATACGCAGTATTTT.

The chain has TRBV30 and TRBJ2-7; perhaps D is TRBD1 or TRBD2 (5 bases each). Germline lookup yields CDR1 GTSNPN and CDR2 SVGIG (reference sequence). The CDR3 totals 14 residues. V shed 7 bases and J shed 7 bases, with 23 bases lying between them. The CDR3, as DNA: TGTGCCTACTCGACCGGGACGACTCCCCTAGAGCAGTACTTC. Amino acids: CAYSTGTTPLEQYF.

This clone came up a few times. The V and J genes are TRBV11-2 and TRBJ1-1, with a weak D call TRBD1 (5 bases). The germline V gene encodes CDR1 SGHAT and CDR2 FQNNGV. The V end was cut by 5 bases, the J end by 5 bases, with 18 bases between. The CDR3 has 15 residues. CDR3 sequence: CASSPGLGPWTEAFF. CDR3 DNA: TGTGCCAGCAGCCCGGGACTTGGGCCGTGGACTGAAGCTTTCTTT.

This chain uses TRBV5-1 with TRBJ1-1; 7 positions agree with TRBD1. The CDR3 sequence is 13 residues long. Germline loops: CDR1 SGHRS, CDR2 YFSETQ. Trimming removed 1 base from V and 4 bases from J; junction bases left unmatched: 1. The CDR3 DNA is TGCGCCAGCAGCTTGCCAGGGGGCACTGAAGCTTTCTTT. Translating gives CASSLPGGTEAFF.

The CDR3 DNA reads as TGTGCCAGCAGCCAAGATGACAGCTTTGGCTATGGCTACACCTTC. It codes for CASSQDDSFGYGYTF. The chain links TRBV14 to TRBJ1-2; D might be TRBD1 (5 bases). The CDR3 consists of 15 residues. Trimming removed 0 bases at V and 4 bases at J, with 12 bases between. The germline gives CDR1 SGHDN, CDR2 FVKESK.

The chain uses TRBV6-5 and TRBJ2-7; 10 bases are shared with TRBD1. Germline V gene sequence: CDR1 MNHEY, CDR2 SVGAGI. V shed 6 bases, J shed 2 bases, and the junction held 7 bases outside the gene matches. The CDR3 sequence is 15 residues long. The CDR3 DNA follows: TGTGCCAGCAGCTTGGAGGGACAGGGGCCCTACGAGCAGTACTTC. It encodes CASSLEGQGPYEQYF.

The chain links TRBV20-1 to TRBJ1-2; TRBD1 agrees at 8 bases. There are 11 residues in the CDR3. Germline loops: CDR1 DFQATT, CDR2 SNEGSKA (reference sequence). J was trimmed by 13 bases and V by 6 bases; bases with no gene match: 10. DNA for the CDR3: TGCAGTGCCCCGGACAGAGACAGGGGCACCTTC. This sequence encodes CSAPDRDRGTF.

In this sample, this clone turned up once. The chain is built from TRBV29-1 and TRBJ2-3; weak D call: TRBD2 (6 bases). Trimming cost V 4 bases and J 5 bases, with 19 bases left between them. The germline gives CDR1 SQVTM, CDR2 ANQGSEA. There are 15 residues in the CDR3. The CDR3 bases are TGCAGCGTTGTCCCCGGAGGGGCGCAGGGAGATACGCAGTATTTT. It codes for CSVVPGGAQGDTQYF.

V is TRBV19 and J is TRBJ2-1; D is perhaps TRBD1 or TRBD2 (6 bases each). The germline CDR1 and CDR2 sequences are LNHDA and SQIVND (reference sequence). This CDR3 is built from 17 residues. V lost 1 base, J lost 7 bases, and 20 bases lay in between. In DNA form, the CDR3 reads TGTGCCAGTAGTATAGTCCCACGGGTGTGGGGGGCTAATGAGCAGTTCTTC. This codes for CASSIVPRVWGANEQFF.